One and the same sample provided the 24 T cell receptor beta chains below, sequenced in a study of T-cell reconstitution after alpha-beta-depleted transplantation in children. TCRbeta library construction was performed incorporating unique molecular identifiers. Using its own MiXCR run on the PCR reads, TCRdb lists one record per CDR3 protein. The table includes fewer than 400,000 distinct CDR3 sequences, around 25% detected once. This sample comprised PBMCs, mostly from graft donor cells, obtained 180 days after TCRalphabeta/CD19-depleted stem cell transplant. Receptors were obtained from a male patient between 10 and 17 years old who had a stem cell transplant for acute lymphoblastic leukemia, so the T cells may come from the graft donor.

This rearrangement joins TRBV20-1 to TRBJ1-2; TRBD1 might be the D (6 bases). The CDR3 has 13 amino acids. CDR1 and CDR2 from the germline V gene are DFQATT and SNEGSKA (reference sequence). Trimming shortened V by 3 bases and J by 5 bases, and 13 bases separated the two germline ends. Here the CDR3 reads CSARAGAGYGYTF. Here the CDR3 DNA reads TGCAGTGCTAGGGCAGGGGCGGGGTATGGCTACACCTTC.

This clonotype was observed a few times. The J gene is TRBJ2-2, the V gene TRBV7-9, with 11 positions matching TRBD2. CDR1 and CDR2 (germline): SEHNR, FQNEAQ (reference sequence). There are 15 residues in the CDR3. With 5 bases clipped from V and 4 bases from J, the junction kept 3 bases outside the gene matches. The CDR3 spells CASSPSGRPTGELFF. For the CDR3, the DNA is TGTGCCAGCAGCCCTAGCGGGAGGCCCACCGGGGAGCTGTTTTTT.

This chain uses TRBV20-1 with TRBJ2-7; 8 nucleotides match TRBD1. V shed 1 base and J 2 bases; nucleotides not matched to a gene: 25. The CDR3 extends over 21 amino acids. The germline V gene has CDR1 DFQATT and CDR2 SNEGSKA (reference sequence). CDR3 sequence (DNA): TGCAGTGCTAGAGTCGGGGTCCTCTTACTCCTTGACAGGGGAGACACCTACGAGCAGTACTTC. Its translation: CSARVGVLLLLDRGDTYEQYF.

This chain connects TRBV11-2 to TRBJ2-7; TRBD2 aligns across 14 bases. The CDR3 has 19 residues. J gave up 5 bases and V 5 bases, and 17 bases lay outside the gene matches. Germline V CDR1 and CDR2: SGHAT, FQNNGV. The CDR3 region has the DNA TGTGCCAGCAGCCCGGGGACTAGCGGGAGACTGCTCGGGGTTGACGAGCAGTACTTC. It codes for CASSPGTSGRLLGVDEQYF. Supplemented by reference TRBV11-2 and TRBJ2-7, the full variable domain reads EAGVAQSPRYKIIEKRQSVAFWCNPISGHATLYWYQQILGQGPKLLIQFQNNGVVDDSQLPKDRFSAERLKGVDSTLKIQPAKLEDSAVYLCASSPGTSGRLLGVDEQYFGPGTRLTVT.

This clonotype turned up a few times. The chain's CDR3 is CSVEEEISGNTIYF. In nucleotides, the CDR3 is TGCAGCGTTGAAGAGGAGATCTCTGGAAACACCATATATTTT. The chain uses TRBV29-1 and TRBJ1-3; D gene unclear. The CDR3 loop spans 14 amino acids. Germline values: CDR1 SQVTM, CDR2 ANQGSEA. Between the trimmed V and J ends, which lost 0 bases and 0 bases, there was a span of 6 bases.

This clonotype occurred a few times. The chain links TRBV4-1 to TRBJ1-2; tentatively, D is TRBD1 (5 bases). Germline lookup yields CDR1 MGHRA and CDR2 YSYEKL. Between the trimmed V and J ends, which lost 0 bases and 3 bases, there was a span of 17 bases. The CDR3 extends over 17 amino acids. The CDR3 protein is CASSQEFRAGRDYGYTF. Written as DNA, the CDR3 is TGCGCCAGCAGCCAAGAATTTAGGGCAGGGCGGGACTATGGCTACACCTTC.

This chain links TRBV10-1 with TRBJ2-4, with D perhaps matching TRBD2 (5 bases). V was cut by 6 bases and J by 7 bases, with 10 bases left in between. CDR1 and CDR2 from the germline V gene are WNHNN and SYGVQD (reference sequence). This CDR3 region has 12 residues. The CDR3 region is CASSSGSNIQYF. CDR3 nucleotide sequence: TGCGCCAGCAGCTCGGGGTCGAACATTCAGTACTTC.

The rearrangement uses TRBV7-2 and TRBJ1-2; D remains ambiguous. The germline V gene has CDR1 SGHTA and CDR2 FQGNSA. V was cut by 1 base and J by 8 bases, with 8 bases left in between. CDR3 length: 12 amino acids. CDR3 DNA: TGTGCCAGCAGCTTAGTACTAGGGGGCTACACCTTC. It is translated as CASSLVLGGYTF.

As for this clonotype: Germline and junction disagree at one end, which may indicate a read error. The gene calls are TRBV11-2 and TRBJ2-1, with 16 nucleotides matching TRBD2. The CDR3 spans 18 residues. Germline V gene lookup returns CDR1 SGHAT and CDR2 FQNNGV. CDR3 DNA: TGTGCCTGCAGTCACGCCGGGACTAGCGGGAGGGTGTACAATGAGCAGTTCTTC. It specifies CACSHAGTSGRVYNEQFF.

The chain joins TRBV4-1 to TRBJ2-7; no firm D call. This CDR3 is built from 13 residues. V dropped 3 bases and J dropped 3 bases, with 9 bases sitting between them. Germline values: CDR1 MGHRA, CDR2 YSYEKL. The CDR3, as DNA: TGCGCCAGCAGCCAGGGCAGACTCTACGAGCAGTACTTC. This encodes CASSQGRLYEQYF.

The CDR3 reads CASSLSASGSSYNEQFF. The CDR3 DNA sequence: TGTGCCAGCAGCTTAAGCGCTAGCGGGAGCTCCTACAATGAGCAGTTCTTC. This sequence joins TRBV7-3 and TRBJ2-1; 10 bases align to TRBD2. The CDR3 loop spans 17 amino acids. Trimming removed 1 base from V and 0 bases from J; junction bases left unmatched: 3. Per the germline V gene, CDR1 is SGHTA and CDR2 is FQGTGA.

The chain recombines TRBV20-1 with TRBJ2-5; D unresolved. The CDR3 is made up of 15 amino acids. Between the trimmed V and J ends, which lost 6 bases and 7 bases, there was a span of 24 bases. Germline CDR1 and CDR2: DFQATT and SNEGSKA (reference sequence). In DNA, the CDR3 is TGCAGTGCCACCCACTCCGACATACTCCCGTGGACCCAGTACTTC. Its protein product is CSATHSDILPWTQYF.

This chain uses TRBV5-1 with TRBJ2-1; unclear D gene. The V end lost 0 bases, the J end lost 7 bases, and 17 bases lay between the germline ends. This CDR3 spans 16 amino acids. The germline gives CDR1 SGHRS, CDR2 YFSETQ. DNA of the CDR3: TGCGCCAGCAGCTTGGTGTCGGTGACCTTCAATAATGAGCAGTTCTTC. Its protein product is CASSLVSVTFNNEQFF.

This chain connects TRBV19 to TRBJ1-1, with 8 nucleotides matching TRBD1. Trimming at V came to 10 bases and at J to 6 bases, leaving 10 bases not matched to a gene. Germline values: CDR1 LNHDA, CDR2 SQIVND (reference sequence). CDR3 length equals 13 residues. The CDR3 loop is CATSRTGIPEAFF. The CDR3, as DNA: TGTGCCACTTCACGGACAGGGATCCCTGAAGCTTTCTTT.

V is TRBV12-3 or TRBV12-4 and J is TRBJ1-1; D unclear. V lost 1 base and J 8 bases, leaving 14 bases between the germline ends. The CDR3 runs 14 residues. Written as DNA, the CDR3 is TGTGCCAGCAGTTTAGGAACAGTAAAAGGCGAAGCTTTCTTT. This codes for CASSLGTVKGEAFF.

This clonotype was seen more than once but under ten times. The chain is built from TRBV5-6 and TRBJ2-7; D call uncertain. This CDR3 is 12 amino acids long. From germline, CDR1 is SGHDT and CDR2 YYEEEE. The V end was cut by 4 bases, the J end by 4 bases, with 9 bases between. The CDR3, as DNA: TGTGCCAGCAGCAGACGGCCTTACGAGCAGTACTTC. Encoded protein: CASSRRPYEQYF. The full variable domain, its missing parts supplied by reference TRBV5-6 and TRBJ2-7, is DAGVTQSPTHLIKTRGQQVTLRCSPKSGHDTVSWYQQALGQGPQFIFQYYEEEERQRGNFPDRFSGHQFPNYSSELNVNALLLGDSALYLCASSRRPYEQYFGPGTRLTVT.

V and J are TRBV27 and TRBJ2-5, with D possibly matching TRBD1 (5 bases). There are 12 residues in the CDR3. V lost 8 bases and J 6 bases, leaving 13 bases between the germline ends. CDR1 is MNHEY and CDR2 is SMNVEV in the germline V gene (reference sequence). The chain's CDR3 is CASGWTSQTQYF. The CDR3 DNA is TGTGCCAGCGGGTGGACAAGCCAGACCCAGTACTTC.

J is TRBJ1-5 and V is TRBV15; unclear D gene. CDR3 length equals 14 residues. The V end lost 0 bases, the J end lost 4 bases, and 7 bases lay between the germline ends. The germline V gene encodes CDR1 LNHNV and CDR2 YYDKDF (reference sequence). The CDR3 loop reads CATSRDARNQPQHF. The CDR3 nucleotides are TGTGCCACCAGCAGAGATGCACGGAATCAGCCCCAGCATTTT.

This clonotype was counted ten times or more. The chain employs TRBV7-9 and TRBJ2-2; 9 bases match TRBD2. Germline V gene lookup returns CDR1 SEHNR and CDR2 FQNEAQ (reference sequence). This CDR3 contains 16 residues. V was pared by 2 bases and J by 5 bases, with 6 bases of the junction left unmatched. The CDR3 sequence is CASSLQGLAGTGELFF. The CDR3 nucleotides are TGTGCCAGCAGCTTACAGGGGCTAGCGGGAACCGGGGAGCTGTTTTTT.

This rearrangement joins TRBV20-1 to TRBJ1-4, with 7 bases that match TRBD1. This CDR3 comprises 12 residues. The V segment lost 6 bases and the J segment 11 bases; nucleotides outside the gene matches: 9. Germline V CDR1 and CDR2: DFQATT, SNEGSKA (reference sequence). CDR3 residues: CSARSGGRKLFF. For the CDR3, the DNA is TGCAGTGCGCGGTCAGGGGGTCGGAAACTGTTTTTT.

The CDR3 sequence is CASSLDVGGASGETQYF. The CDR3 DNA sequence: TGTGCCAGCAGCTTAGATGTGGGGGGGGCTAGCGGAGAGACCCAGTACTTC. The chain carries TRBV11-2 and TRBJ2-5, with D perhaps TRBD2 (7 bases). V was trimmed by 0 bases and J by 4 bases, leaving 18 bases between them. CDR3 size: 17 residues. The V gene's germline CDR1 is SGHAT and CDR2 FQNNGV.

The genes are TRBV9 and TRBJ2-1; 12 bases match TRBD2. The CDR3 runs to 17 residues. Unmatched junction bases numbered 13, after V lost 3 bases and J lost 9 bases. Per the germline V gene, CDR1 is SGDLS and CDR2 is YYNGEE. The CDR3 DNA reads as TGTGCCAGCAGCGAGTCTCGGACTAGCGGGACCCTGGGTGAGCAGTTCTTC. This encodes CASSESRTSGTLGEQFF.

This clonotype was found a few times. The chain couples TRBV5-1 to TRBJ2-1; 10 bases match TRBD2. The junction had 2 bases not matched to a gene; V was cut back by 6 bases and J by 8 bases. CDR3 length equals 12 residues. Germline V CDR1 and CDR2: SGHRS, YFSETQ. CDR3 loop: CASNLAGDEQFF. In DNA, the CDR3 is TGCGCCAGCAACCTAGCGGGAGATGAGCAGTTCTTC.

The rearrangement links TRBV5-1 to TRBJ2-6, with TRBD1 matching over 10 bases. The V gene's germline CDR1 is SGHRS and CDR2 YFSETQ. There are 17 residues in the CDR3. V gave up 0 bases and J gave up 4 bases; unmatched junction bases: 4. In nucleotides, the CDR3 is TGCGCCAGCAGCTTGGGACAGGGGGCGGCCGGGGCCAACGTCCTGACTTTC. Its protein is CASSLGQGAAGANVLTF.